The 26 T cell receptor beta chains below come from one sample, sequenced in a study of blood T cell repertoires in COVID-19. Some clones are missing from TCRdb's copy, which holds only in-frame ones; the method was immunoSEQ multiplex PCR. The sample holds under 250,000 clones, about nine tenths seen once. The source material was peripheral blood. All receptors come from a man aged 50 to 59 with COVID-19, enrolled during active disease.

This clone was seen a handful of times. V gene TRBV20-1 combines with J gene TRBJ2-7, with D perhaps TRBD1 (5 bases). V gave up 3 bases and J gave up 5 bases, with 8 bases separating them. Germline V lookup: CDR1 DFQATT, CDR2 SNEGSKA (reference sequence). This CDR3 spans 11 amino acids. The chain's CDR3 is CSASSGNEQYF. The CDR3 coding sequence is TGCAGTGCTAGTTCAGGGAACGAGCAGTACTTC.

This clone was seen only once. The DNA for the CDR3 is TGTGCCAGCAGCTTGAGGGGAGCGGGACTCGGCAAAAACATTCAGTACTTC. Protein sequence: CASSLRGAGLGKNIQYF. V is TRBV5-4 and J is TRBJ2-4, with 7 bases lining up with TRBD2. J was trimmed by 3 bases and V by 1 base; bases with no gene match: 10. Germline V gives CDR1 SGHNT, CDR2 YYREEE (reference sequence). CDR3 size: 17 residues. Combining the CDR3 with reference TRBV5-4 and TRBJ2-4 gives the whole variable domain ETGVTQSPTHLIKTRGQQVTLRCSSQSGHNTVSWYQQALGQGPQFIFQYYREEENGRGNFPPRFSGLQFPNYSSELNVNALELDDSALYLCASSLRGAGLGKNIQYFGAGTRLSVL.

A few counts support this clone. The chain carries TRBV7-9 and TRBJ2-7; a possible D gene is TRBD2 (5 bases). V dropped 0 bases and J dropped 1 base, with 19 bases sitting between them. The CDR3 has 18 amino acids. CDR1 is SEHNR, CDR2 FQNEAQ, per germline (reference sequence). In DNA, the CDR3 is TGTGCCAGCAGCTTAGCTTGGGATTTTACTAGTGGATCCTACGAGCAGTACTTC. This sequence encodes CASSLAWDFTSGSYEQYF.

The CDR3 region has the DNA TGCAGTGCAAGGGACATGTCTGAAGCTTTCTTT. Encoded protein: CSARDMSEAFF. This chain uses TRBV20-1 with TRBJ1-1, with a possible D match to TRBD1 (6 bases). Germline CDR1 DFQATT, CDR2 SNEGSKA (reference sequence). V was pared by 6 bases and J by 6 bases, with 11 bases between. The CDR3 is 11 amino acids.

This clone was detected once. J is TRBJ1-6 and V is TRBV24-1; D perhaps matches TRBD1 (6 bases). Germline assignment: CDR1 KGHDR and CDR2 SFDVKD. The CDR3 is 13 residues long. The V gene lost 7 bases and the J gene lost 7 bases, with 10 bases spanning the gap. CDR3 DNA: TGTGCCACCAGCAGGGGAGTAAATTCACCCCTCCACTTT. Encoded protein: CATSRGVNSPLHF.

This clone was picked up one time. CDR3 in amino acids: CASITLGSSYNSPLHF. DNA for the CDR3: TGTGCCAGCATCACCCTCGGGAGCTCCTATAATTCACCCCTCCACTTT. J is TRBJ1-6 and V is TRBV28; D unclear. The CDR3 extends over 16 amino acids. Trimming left V 7 bases short and J 0 bases short, with 13 bases between. Germline CDR1 and CDR2: MDHEN and SYDVKM. The complete variable domain, with remaining parts taken from reference TRBV28 and TRBJ1-6, reads DVKVTQSSRYLVKRTGEKVFLECVQDMDHENMFWYRQDPGLGLRLIYFSYDVKMKEKGDIPEGYSVSREKKERFSLILESASTNQTSMYLCASITLGSSYNSPLHFGNGTRLTVT.

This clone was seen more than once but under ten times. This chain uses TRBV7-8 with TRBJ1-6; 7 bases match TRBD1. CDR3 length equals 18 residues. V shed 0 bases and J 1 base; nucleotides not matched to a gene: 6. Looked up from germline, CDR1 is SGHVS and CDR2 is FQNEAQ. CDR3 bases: TGTGCCAGCAGCTTAGCTATTGCAGGGGGGTCCTATAATTCACCCCTCCACTTT. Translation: CASSLAIAGGSYNSPLHF.

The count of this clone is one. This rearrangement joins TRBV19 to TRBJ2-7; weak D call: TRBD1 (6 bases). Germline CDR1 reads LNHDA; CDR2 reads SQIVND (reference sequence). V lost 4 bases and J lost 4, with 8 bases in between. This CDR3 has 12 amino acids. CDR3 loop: CASSTDRYEQYF. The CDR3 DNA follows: TGTGCCAGTAGTACGGACAGATACGAGCAGTACTTC.

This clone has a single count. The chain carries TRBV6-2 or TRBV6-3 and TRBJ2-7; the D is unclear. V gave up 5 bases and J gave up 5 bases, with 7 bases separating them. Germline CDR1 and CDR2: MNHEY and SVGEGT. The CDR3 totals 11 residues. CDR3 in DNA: TGTGCCAGCAGTCGCCGAGACGAGCAGTACTTC. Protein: CASSRRDEQYF.

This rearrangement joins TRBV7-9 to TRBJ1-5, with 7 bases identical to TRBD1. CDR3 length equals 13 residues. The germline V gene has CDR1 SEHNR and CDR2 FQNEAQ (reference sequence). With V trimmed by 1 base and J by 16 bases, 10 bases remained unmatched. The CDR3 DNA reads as TGTGCCAGCAGCTTAGATGACAGGGATTTCCTACATTTT. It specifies CASSLDDRDFLHF. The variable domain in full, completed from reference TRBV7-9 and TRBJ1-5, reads DTGVSQNPRHKITKRGQNVTFRCDPISEHNRLYWYRQTLGQGPEFLTYFQNEAQLEKSRLLSDRFSAERPKGSFSTLEIQRTEQGDSAMYLCASSLDDRDFLHFGDGTRLSIL.

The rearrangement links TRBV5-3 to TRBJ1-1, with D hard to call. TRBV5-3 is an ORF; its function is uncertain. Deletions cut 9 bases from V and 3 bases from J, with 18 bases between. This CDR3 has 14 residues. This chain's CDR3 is CATQRRMADTEAFF. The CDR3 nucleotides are TGTGCCACCCAAAGGAGGATGGCGGACACTGAAGCTTTCTTT.

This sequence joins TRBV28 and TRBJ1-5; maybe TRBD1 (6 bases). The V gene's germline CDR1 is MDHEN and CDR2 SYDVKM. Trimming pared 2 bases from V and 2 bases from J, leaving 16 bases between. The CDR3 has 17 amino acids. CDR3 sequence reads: CASSLGGGLGGNQPQHF. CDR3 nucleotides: TGTGCCAGCAGTTTAGGCGGGGGGCTCGGGGGCAATCAGCCCCAGCATTTT.

The CDR3 is CASSSPGGLGFEQYF. As DNA, the CDR3 is TGTGCCAGTAGTTCTCCAGGGGGTCTGGGCTTCGAGCAGTACTTC. The chain joins TRBV19 to TRBJ2-7, with 7 bases identical to TRBD1. After removal of 5 bases from V and 6 bases from J, the junction contained 13 bases not matched to a gene. The V gene's germline CDR1 is LNHDA and CDR2 SQIVND (reference sequence). There are 15 residues in the CDR3.

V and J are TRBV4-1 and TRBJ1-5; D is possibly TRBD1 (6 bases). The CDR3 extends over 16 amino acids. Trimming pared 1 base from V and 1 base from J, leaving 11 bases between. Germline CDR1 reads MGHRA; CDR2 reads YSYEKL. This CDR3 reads CASSQGTARSNQPQHF. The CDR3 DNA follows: TGCGCCAGCAGCCAAGGGACAGCGAGGAGCAATCAGCCCCAGCATTTT.

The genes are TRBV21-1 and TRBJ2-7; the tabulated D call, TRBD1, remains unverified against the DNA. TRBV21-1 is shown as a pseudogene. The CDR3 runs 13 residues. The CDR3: CASSGCRSYEQYF. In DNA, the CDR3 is TGTGCCAGCAGCGGTTGCAGGTCCTACGAGCAGTACTTC.

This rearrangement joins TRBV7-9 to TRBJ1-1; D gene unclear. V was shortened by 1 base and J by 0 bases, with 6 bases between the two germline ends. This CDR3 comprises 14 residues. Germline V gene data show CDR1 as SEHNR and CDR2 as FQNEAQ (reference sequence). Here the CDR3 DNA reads TGTGCCAGCAGCTTAGTGCGTATGAACACTGAAGCTTTCTTT. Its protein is CASSLVRMNTEAFF.

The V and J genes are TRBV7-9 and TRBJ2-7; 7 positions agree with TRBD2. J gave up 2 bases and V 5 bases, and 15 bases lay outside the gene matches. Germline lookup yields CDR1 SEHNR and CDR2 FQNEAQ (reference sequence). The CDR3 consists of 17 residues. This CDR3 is CASSPVGSGAETYEQYF. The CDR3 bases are TGTGCCAGCAGCCCCGTGGGGAGCGGGGCAGAAACCTACGAGCAGTACTTC.

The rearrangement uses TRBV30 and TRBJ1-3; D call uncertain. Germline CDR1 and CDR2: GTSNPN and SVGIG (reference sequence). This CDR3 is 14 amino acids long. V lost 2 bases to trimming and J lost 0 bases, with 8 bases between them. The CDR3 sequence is CAWSSPGSGNTIYF. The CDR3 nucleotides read TGTGCCTGGAGTAGTCCAGGCTCTGGAAACACCATATATTTT. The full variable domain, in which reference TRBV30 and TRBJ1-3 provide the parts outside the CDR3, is SQTIHQWPATLVQPVGSPLSLECTVEGTSNPNLYWYRQAAGRGLQLLFYSVGIGQISSEVPQNLSASRPQDRQFILSSKKLLLSDSGFYLCAWSSPGSGNTIYFGEGSWLTVV.

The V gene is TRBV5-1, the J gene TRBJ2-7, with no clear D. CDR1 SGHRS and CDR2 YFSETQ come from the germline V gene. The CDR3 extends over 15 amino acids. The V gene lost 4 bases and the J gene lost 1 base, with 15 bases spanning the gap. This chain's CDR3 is CASSISPKESYEQYF. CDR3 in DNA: TGCGCCAGCAGCATCTCGCCCAAGGAGTCCTACGAGCAGTACTTC.

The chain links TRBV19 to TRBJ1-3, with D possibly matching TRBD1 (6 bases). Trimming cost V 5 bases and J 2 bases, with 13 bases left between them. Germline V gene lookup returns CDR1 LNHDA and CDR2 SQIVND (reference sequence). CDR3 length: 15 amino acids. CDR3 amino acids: CASSPPTGTGNTIYF. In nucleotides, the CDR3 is TGTGCCAGTAGTCCGCCGACAGGCACTGGAAACACCATATATTTT. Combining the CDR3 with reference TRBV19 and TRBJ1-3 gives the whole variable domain DGGITQSPKYLFRKEGQNVTLSCEQNLNHDAMYWYRQDPGQGLRLIYYSQIVNDFQKGDIAEGYSVSREKKESFPLTVTSAQKNPTAFYLCASSPPTGTGNTIYFGEGSWLTVV.

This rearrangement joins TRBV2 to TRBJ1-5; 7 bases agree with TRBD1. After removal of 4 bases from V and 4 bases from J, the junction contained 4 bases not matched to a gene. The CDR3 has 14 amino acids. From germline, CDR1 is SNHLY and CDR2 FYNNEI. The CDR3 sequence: CASSVAGGNQPQHF. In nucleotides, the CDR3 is TGTGCCAGCAGTGTCGCAGGGGGGAATCAGCCCCAGCATTTT.

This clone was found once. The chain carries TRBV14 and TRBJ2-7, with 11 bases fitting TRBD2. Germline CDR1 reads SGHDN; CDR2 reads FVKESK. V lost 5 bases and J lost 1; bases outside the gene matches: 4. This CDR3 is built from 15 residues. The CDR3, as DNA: TGTGCCAGCAGCAAGGGACTAGCGGATTCCTACGAGCAGTACTTC. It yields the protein CASSKGLADSYEQYF.

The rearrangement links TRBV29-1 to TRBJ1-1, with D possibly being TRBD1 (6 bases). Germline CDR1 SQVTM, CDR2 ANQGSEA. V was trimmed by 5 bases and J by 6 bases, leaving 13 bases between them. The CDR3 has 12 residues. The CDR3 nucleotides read TGCAGCGTTCAGGGGCAGGTATCTGAAGCTTTCTTT. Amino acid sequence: CSVQGQVSEAFF.

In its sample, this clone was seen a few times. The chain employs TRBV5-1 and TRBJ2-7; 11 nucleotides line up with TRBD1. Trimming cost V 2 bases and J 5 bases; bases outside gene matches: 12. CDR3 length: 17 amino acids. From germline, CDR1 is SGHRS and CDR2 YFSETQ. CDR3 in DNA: TGCGCCAGCAGCTTACAGTGGCCGGGACAGGGGGTAGACGAGCAGTACTTC. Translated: CASSLQWPGQGVDEQYF. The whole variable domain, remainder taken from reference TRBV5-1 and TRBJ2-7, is KAGVTQTPRYLIKTRGQQVTLSCSPISGHRSVSWYQQTPGQGLQFLFEYFSETQRNKGNFPGRFSGRQFSNSRSEMNVSTLELGDSALYLCASSLQWPGQGVDEQYFGPGTRLTVT.

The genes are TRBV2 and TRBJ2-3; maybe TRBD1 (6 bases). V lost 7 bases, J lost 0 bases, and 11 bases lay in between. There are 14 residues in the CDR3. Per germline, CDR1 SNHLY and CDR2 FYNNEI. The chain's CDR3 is CASKSQGSTDTQYF. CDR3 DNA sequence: TGTGCCAGCAAATCCCAGGGGAGCACAGATACGCAGTATTTT. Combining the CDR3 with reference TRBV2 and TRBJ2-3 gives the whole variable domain EPEVTQTPSHQVTQMGQEVILRCVPISNHLYFYWYRQILGQKVEFLVSFYNNEISEKSEIFDDQFSVERPDGSNFTLKIRSTKLEDSAMYFCASKSQGSTDTQYFGPGTRLTVL.

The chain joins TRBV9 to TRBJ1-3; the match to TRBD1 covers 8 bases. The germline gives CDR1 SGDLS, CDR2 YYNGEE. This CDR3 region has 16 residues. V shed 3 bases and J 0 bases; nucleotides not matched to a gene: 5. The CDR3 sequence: CASSADREVSGNTIYF. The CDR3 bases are TGTGCCAGCAGCGCGGACAGGGAAGTCTCTGGAAACACCATATATTTT.